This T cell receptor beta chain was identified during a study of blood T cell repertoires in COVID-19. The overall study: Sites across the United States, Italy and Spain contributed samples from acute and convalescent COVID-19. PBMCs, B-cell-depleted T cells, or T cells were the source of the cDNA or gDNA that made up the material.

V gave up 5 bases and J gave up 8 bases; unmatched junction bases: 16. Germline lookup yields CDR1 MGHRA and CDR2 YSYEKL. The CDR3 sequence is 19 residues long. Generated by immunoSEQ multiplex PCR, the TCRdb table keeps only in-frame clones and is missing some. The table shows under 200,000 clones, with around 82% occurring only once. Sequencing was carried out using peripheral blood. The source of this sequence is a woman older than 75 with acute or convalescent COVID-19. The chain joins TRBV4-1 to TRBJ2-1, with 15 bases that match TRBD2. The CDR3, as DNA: TGCGCCAGCAGCATTAGGGGTCGGGGACTAGCGGGGGGTAGGGATGAGCAGTTCTTC. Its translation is CASSIRGRGLAGGRDEQFF.